This T cell receptor (beta chain) was obtained from a study of vaccination and CD4 T cells after COVID-19. Study background: Cultures designated as controls were supplied with a CEFX pool, an HIV-1 Nef pool, or no peptide.

With respect to this clonotype: Its target is unknown.

Trimming removed 4 bases from V and 5 bases from J, with 11 bases in between. This CDR3 is built from 13 residues. Scientists ran DNA taken from cultured CD4+ T cells through the Oncomine TCR Beta short-read assay for sequencing. From CD4+ T cells that had been cultured, genomic DNA was extracted. Using its own MiXCR run on the PCR reads, TCRdb lists one record per CDR3 protein. Here the sample spans over 14,000 distinct CDR3 sequences, around 40% being singletons. Treatment defined: roughly 10-day PBMC culture with coronavirus spike peptide pools or control peptides (ViraFEST assay). Spanning March to December 2020, the positive PCR dates came before US Alpha, Beta and Delta variants.

The TCR comes from a human donor with COVID-19. The rearrangement uses TRBV12-3 or TRBV12-4 and TRBJ1-1; no clear D gene. The sequencing sample was made of cultured CD4+ T cells from blood. The CDR3 bases are TGTGCCAGCAGTTCTATTGCCGCTACTGAAGCTTTCTTT. It is translated as CASSSIAATEAFF.